The 29 T cell receptor beta chains listed next were all sequenced from one sample in a study of blood T cells in healthy people across ages. Primed by a sample-barcoded 5' primer and a J-beta primer mix, a second PCR proceeded for 7 to 11 cycles. Using its own MiXCR run on the 5' RACE reads, TCRdb lists one record per CDR3 protein. The table has about a million distinct CDR3 sequences, roughly 51% seen once. Sequenced material: blood. These receptors all stem from a woman aged 60-70 years in good health.

The rearrangement links TRBV20-1 to TRBJ1-2; 10 bases are a match to TRBD1. V shed 8 bases and J 5 bases; nucleotides not matched to a gene: 11. Germline V lookup: CDR1 DFQATT, CDR2 SNEGSKA (reference sequence). The CDR3 contains 14 residues. The CDR3 sequence: CSIQTGGGIYGYTF. The CDR3, as DNA: TGCAGTATACAGACAGGGGGCGGGATATATGGCTACACCTTC.

The genes are TRBV20-1 and TRBJ2-1; 10 nucleotides agree with TRBD2. After removal of 5 bases from V and 3 bases from J, the junction contained 4 bases not matched to a gene. The CDR3 totals 14 residues. In germline, CDR1 is DFQATT, CDR2 SNEGSKA (reference sequence). The chain's CDR3 is CSAPSGRDYNEQFF. CDR3 DNA: TGCAGTGCTCCCAGCGGGAGGGACTACAATGAGCAGTTCTTC.

The chain uses TRBV19 and TRBJ2-7; tentatively, D is TRBD1 (6 bases). The CDR3 spans 15 residues. V was shortened by 5 bases and J by 1 base, with 15 bases between the two germline ends. The germline V gene encodes CDR1 LNHDA and CDR2 SQIVND (reference sequence). CDR3 DNA sequence: TGTGCCAGTAGTTTACAGGGTAAACTTTCCTACGAGCAGTACTTC. It yields the protein CASSLQGKLSYEQYF. Full variable domain (missing parts from reference TRBV19 and TRBJ2-7): DGGITQSPKYLFRKEGQNVTLSCEQNLNHDAMYWYRQDPGQGLRLIYYSQIVNDFQKGDIAEGYSVSREKKESFPLTVTSAQKNPTAFYLCASSLQGKLSYEQYFGPGTRLTVT.

This clonotype showed up just a few times. The rearrangement joins TRBV20-1 to TRBJ1-4, with D hard to call. This CDR3 spans 13 amino acids. Trimming removed 6 bases from V and 4 bases from J, with 12 bases in between. The germline CDR1 and CDR2 sequences are DFQATT and SNEGSKA (reference sequence). The CDR3 is CSAVAESNEKLFF. CDR3 DNA sequence: TGCAGTGCCGTGGCTGAGAGTAATGAAAAACTGTTTTTT.

This chain joins TRBV27 and TRBJ1-4; D perhaps matches TRBD1 (6 bases). V was trimmed by 6 bases and J by 7 bases, leaving 15 bases between them. This CDR3 contains 14 residues. The V gene's germline CDR1 is MNHEY and CDR2 SMNVEV (reference sequence). CDR3 region: CASRRGAFSEKLFF. For the CDR3, the DNA is TGTGCCAGCAGGAGGGGGGCGTTCTCTGAAAAACTGTTTTTT. The variable domain in full, with the rest retrieved from reference TRBV27 and TRBJ1-4, is EAQVTQNPRYLITVTGKKLTVTCSQNMNHEYMSWYRQDPGLGLRQIYYSMNVEVTDKGDVPEGYKVSRKEKRNFPLILESPSPNQTSLYFCASRRGAFSEKLFFGSGTQLSVL.

The chain combines TRBV4-1 with TRBJ2-5, with D uncertain. Germline CDR1 and CDR2: MGHRA and YSYEKL. The CDR3 length is 13 residues. V was pared by 4 bases and J by 4 bases, with 10 bases between. For the CDR3, the DNA is TGCGCCAGCAGCCTTACGGTCGCAGAGACCCAGTACTTC. Residues: CASSLTVAETQYF.

The V call is TRBV29-1, the J call TRBJ2-3; 8 bases map to TRBD2. Germline V gene sequence: CDR1 SQVTM, CDR2 ANQGSEA. After removal of 4 bases from V and 1 base from J, the junction contained 4 bases not matched to a gene. This CDR3 has 14 residues. The CDR3 nucleotides are TGCAGCGTTGTTCGGGGGGGTTGCACAGATACGCAGTATTTT. Its translation: CSVVRGGCTDTQYF.

The genes are TRBV5-1 and TRBJ2-1; no clear D. V dropped 1 base and J dropped 7 bases, with 12 bases sitting between them. The CDR3 extends over 14 amino acids. Per the germline V gene, CDR1 is SGHRS and CDR2 is YFSETQ. The CDR3 protein is CASSLWVTGNEQFF. The CDR3 bases are TGCGCCAGCAGCTTGTGGGTTACTGGGAATGAGCAGTTCTTC.

This clonotype was observed a few times. The rearrangement uses TRBV27 and TRBJ1-2; D remains unclear. V lost 11 bases and J 0 bases, leaving 7 bases between the germline ends. Germline loops: CDR1 MNHEY, CDR2 SMNVEV (reference sequence). The CDR3 is 11 residues long. As DNA, the CDR3 is TGTGCCGCTGGACCTAACTATGGCTACACCTTC. Protein sequence: CAAGPNYGYTF.

This clonotype showed up just a few times. The chain recombines TRBV6-1 with TRBJ2-5; tentatively, D is TRBD2 (6 bases). CDR1 is MNHNS, CDR2 SASEGT, per germline. The V end lost 3 bases, the J end lost 3 bases, and 11 bases lay between the germline ends. This CDR3 is 14 amino acids long. CDR3 sequence (DNA): TGTGCCAGCAGTGACCGGGAGCCAAAAGAGACCCAGTACTTC. It encodes CASSDREPKETQYF.

The chain employs TRBV18 and TRBJ2-1, with D possibly being TRBD1 (5 bases). Germline CDR1 is KGHSH and CDR2 is LQKENI. CDR3 length: 15 amino acids. Trimming shortened V by 6 bases and J by 1 base, and 13 bases separated the two germline ends. CDR3 sequence: CASSQERGSYNEQFF. The CDR3 DNA follows: TGTGCCAGCTCGCAAGAAAGGGGTTCCTACAATGAGCAGTTCTTC.

This clonotype was recorded a few times. V and J are TRBV20-1 and TRBJ1-6; D is uncertain. V lost 3 bases and J lost 7, with 19 bases in between. CDR3 length: 16 amino acids. Germline CDR1 reads DFQATT; CDR2 reads SNEGSKA (reference sequence). The CDR3 loop is CSASPFREVGNSPLHF. In DNA, the CDR3 is TGCAGTGCTAGCCCATTTAGGGAAGTCGGAAATTCACCCCTCCACTTT.

This clonotype was found a few times. The rearrangement joins TRBV6-2 or TRBV6-3 to TRBJ2-7; tentatively, D is TRBD1 (6 bases). V lost 10 bases and J 2 bases, leaving 18 bases between the germline ends. The CDR3 spans 14 residues. The germline CDR1 and CDR2 sequences are MNHEY and SVGEGT. In DNA form, the CDR3 reads TGTGCCACAGCTCGTACAGGGACCCCCTACGAGCAGTACTTC. Protein: CATARTGTPYEQYF.

This clonotype has just a few counts. V and J are TRBV20-1 and TRBJ2-4; D remains unclear. Trimming shortened V by 2 bases and J by 10 bases, and 12 bases separated the two germline ends. CDR3 length: 12 residues. The germline CDR1 and CDR2 sequences are DFQATT and SNEGSKA (reference sequence). The CDR3 loop is CSARTSTGIQYF. The CDR3 DNA sequence: TGCAGTGCTAGAACCTCCACGGGTATTCAGTACTTC.

The chain couples TRBV4-3 to TRBJ2-4; 14 bases agree with TRBD2. There are 21 residues in the CDR3. Looked up from germline, CDR1 is LGHNA and CDR2 is YSLEER. With 4 bases clipped from V and 1 base from J, the junction kept 15 bases outside the gene matches. The CDR3 loop is CASSPSGTSGGTQTAKNIQYF. Here the CDR3 DNA reads TGCGCCAGCAGCCCAAGCGGGACTAGCGGGGGAACCCAAACGGCCAAAAACATTCAGTACTTC.

The chain recombines TRBV6-1 with TRBJ2-4; the D is unclear. The CDR3 consists of 12 residues. Germline V gene sequence: CDR1 MNHNS, CDR2 SASEGT. The V end lost 7 bases, the J end lost 6 bases, and 10 bases lay between the germline ends. CDR3 region: CASTQSRNIQYF. The CDR3 nucleotides are TGTGCCAGCACCCAATCCCGAAACATTCAGTACTTC.

This clonotype was recorded once. The V gene is TRBV11-2, the J gene TRBJ2-7; D remains unclear. The length of the CDR3 is 15 residues. Deletions cut 0 bases from V and 0 bases from J, with 9 bases between. Germline V CDR1 and CDR2: SGHAT, FQNNGV. The CDR3 here is CASSLESRRSYEQYF. CDR3 nucleotides: TGTGCCAGCAGCTTAGAGTCTCGGCGCTCCTACGAGCAGTACTTC.

The J gene is TRBJ2-7, the V gene TRBV28; 9 nucleotides align to TRBD1. This CDR3 spans 15 amino acids. Germline CDR1 reads MDHEN; CDR2 reads SYDVKM. With V trimmed by 2 bases and J by 5 bases, 7 bases remained unmatched. The CDR3 sequence: CASSLQGTGSDEQYF. In DNA, the CDR3 is TGTGCCAGCAGTTTACAAGGGACAGGGTCAGACGAGCAGTACTTC.

This sequence joins TRBV20-1 and TRBJ2-7; TRBD2 is a possible D gene (6 bases). CDR1 and CDR2 from the germline V gene are DFQATT and SNEGSKA (reference sequence). This CDR3 has 14 amino acids. Trimming took 0 bases from V and 0 from J, leaving 9 bases between them. The CDR3 sequence: CSARDPGSSYEQYF. Here the CDR3 DNA reads TGCAGTGCTAGAGATCCCGGGAGCTCCTACGAGCAGTACTTC.

This chain links TRBV7-2 with TRBJ2-5, with 9 bases lining up with TRBD2. The end of the DNA is better explained by TRBJ2-1, so the J call may be wrong. CDR3 size: 15 residues. The germline CDR1 and CDR2 sequences are SGHTA and FQGNSA. CDR3 coding DNA: TGTGCCAGCAGCTTGGCTAGCGGGGCCCAAGAGACCCAGTTCTTC. Its translation: CASSLASGAQETQFF.

This chain connects TRBV20-1 to TRBJ2-3, with 14 bases fitting TRBD2. From germline, CDR1 is DFQATT and CDR2 SNEGSKA (reference sequence). The CDR3 runs 15 residues. The V and J ends lost 4 bases and 4 bases, in that order; junction bases with no gene match: 4. CDR3 nucleotides: TGCAGTGCTAAGGGGACTAGCGGGAGAGCAGATACGCAGTATTTT. Protein: CSAKGTSGRADTQYF.

The chain joins TRBV7-2 to TRBJ2-3; TRBD2 is a possible D gene (7 bases). From germline, CDR1 is SGHTA and CDR2 FQGNSA. CDR3 length: 16 amino acids. Between the trimmed V and J ends, which lost 5 bases and 1 base, there was a span of 16 bases. CDR3 sequence: CASSLTGRGGTDTQYF. The DNA of the CDR3 is TGTGCCAGCAGCCTAACAGGGAGGGGGGGCACAGATACGCAGTATTTT.

The V call is TRBV25-1, the J call TRBJ1-3, with a possible D match to TRBD1 (6 bases). The germline gives CDR1 MGHDK, CDR2 SYGVNS. The CDR3 is 15 residues long. Deletions cut 7 bases from V and 0 bases from J, with 13 bases between. CDR3 sequence reads: CASKDDRYSGNTIYF. Written as DNA, the CDR3 is TGTGCCAGCAAGGACGACAGGTACTCTGGAAACACCATATATTTT. The variable domain in full, completed from reference TRBV25-1 and TRBJ1-3, reads EADIYQTPRYLVIGTGKKITLECSQTMGHDKMYWYQQDPGMELHLIHYSYGVNSTEKGDLSSESTVSRIRTEHFPLTLESARPSHTSQYLCASKDDRYSGNTIYFGEGSWLTVV.

The V and J genes are TRBV20-1 and TRBJ2-5; 11 nucleotides line up with TRBD2. CDR1 is DFQATT, CDR2 SNEGSKA, per germline (reference sequence). With V trimmed by 6 bases and J by 11 bases, 11 bases remained unmatched. CDR3 size: 13 residues. The CDR3 DNA is TGCAGTGCACTAGCGGGAGCCTCCAATGAGCAGTACTTC. It translates to CSALAGASNEQYF.

This clonotype appeared once. This may be a read error: a much more frequent sequence differs by one nucleotide. This chain uses TRBV7-6 with TRBJ2-7; no clear D gene. Trimming cost V 5 bases and J 1 base, with 15 bases left between them. CDR3 size: 15 residues. Germline loops: CDR1 SGHVS, CDR2 FNYEAQ. This chain's CDR3 is CASSPLISTSYEQYF. The CDR3 bases are TGTGCCAGCAGCCCATTAATCTCAACGTCCTACGAGCAGTACTTC.

The chain recombines TRBV20-1 with TRBJ2-1; D gene ambiguous. The CDR3 contains 14 residues. The V end lost 0 bases, the J end lost 0 bases, and 6 bases lay between the germline ends. In germline, CDR1 is DFQATT, CDR2 SNEGSKA (reference sequence). CDR3 region: CSARETSSYNEQFF. Here the CDR3 DNA reads TGCAGTGCTAGAGAGACTTCCTCCTACAATGAGCAGTTCTTC.

The CDR3 bases are TGTGCCAGCACAAGGACTAGCGGGAGGTTTAGCTCCTACGAGCAGTACTTC. Translated, it gives CASTRTSGRFSSYEQYF. The chain carries TRBV12-3 or TRBV12-4 and TRBJ2-5; 14 nucleotides agree with TRBD2. The assigned J gene may be wrong: the sequence end matches TRBJ2-7 better. This CDR3 contains 17 residues.

The gene calls are TRBV18 and TRBJ2-7; D is perhaps TRBD1 (6 bases). Germline lookup yields CDR1 KGHSH and CDR2 LQKENI. This CDR3 is 15 amino acids long. The V end lost 4 bases, the J end lost 0 bases, and 13 bases lay between the germline ends. CDR3 in amino acids: CASSHPGTSSYEQYF. CDR3 coding DNA: TGTGCCAGCTCACATCCCGGGACAAGCTCCTACGAGCAGTACTTC. Complete variable domain (other parts from reference TRBV18 and TRBJ2-7): NAGVMQNPRHLVRRRGQEARLRCSPMKGHSHVYWYRQLPEEGLKFMVYLQKENIIDESGMPKERFSAEFPKEGPSILRIQQVVRGDSAAYFCASSHPGTSSYEQYFGPGTRLTVT.

The chain combines TRBV30 with TRBJ1-2; a weak D match, TRBD1 (5 bases). Trimming shortened V by 3 bases and J by 8 bases, and 10 bases separated the two germline ends. This CDR3 has 11 amino acids. Germline V gives CDR1 GTSNPN, CDR2 SVGIG (reference sequence). The CDR3 DNA reads TGTGCCTGGAGGTTAGACAGCGGCTACACCTTC. This gives the protein CAWRLDSGYTF.